A single sample is the source of the 27 T cell receptor beta chains below, sequenced in a study of CD4 T cells in relation to SARS-CoV-2 and coronaviruses. Unexposed donor CD4+ T cells date from about 2011-2018, before the COVID-19 pandemic. After around nine days of culture, CD4+ T cells were isolated. No antigen has been assigned to these receptors. Libraries were prepared by immunoSEQ multiplex PCR; TCRdb keeps only in-frame clonotypes and omits some of them. The sample contains about 26,000 clones, 75% to 80% of which appear only once. Material for sequencing was CD4+ T cells from PBMCs, cultured in vitro. The receptors here all came from a human donor in good health.

The chain recombines TRBV4-3 with TRBJ2-4, with a possible D match to TRBD1 (5 bases). From germline, CDR1 is LGHNA and CDR2 YSLEER. CDR3 length: 16 amino acids. V lost 2 bases and J 0 bases, leaving 11 bases between the germline ends. The CDR3 DNA is TGCGCCAGCAGCCAATCCCTCAGGGAAGCCAAAAACATTCAGTACTTC. Protein product: CASSQSLREAKNIQYF.

This sequence joins TRBV11-3 and TRBJ2-1; TRBD1 matches at 7 bases. CDR1 and CDR2 from the germline V gene are SGHNT and YENEEA. The CDR3 is 16 residues long. The V segment lost 3 bases and the J segment 5 bases; nucleotides outside the gene matches: 10. This chain's CDR3 is CASSFDPGQLNNEQFF. Written as DNA, the CDR3 is TGTGCCAGCAGCTTCGACCCGGGACAGCTTAACAATGAGCAGTTCTTC.

Turning to this clone: One end of the junction is discordant with germline, which a read error may explain. This chain links TRBV5-4 with TRBJ1-2; a possible D gene is TRBD1 (5 bases). From germline, CDR1 is SGHNT and CDR2 YYREEE (reference sequence). The CDR3 contains 13 residues. In DNA form, the CDR3 reads TGTGCCAGCAGCTCGCAGGGAAACTCTGGCTACACCTTC. This sequence encodes CASSSQGNSGYTF.

This rearrangement joins TRBV23-1 to TRBJ2-7; D might be TRBD2 (6 bases). TRBV23-1 is flagged as an ORF with uncertain function. There are 14 residues in the CDR3. Trimming removed 3 bases from V and 5 bases from J, with 14 bases in between. The chain's CDR3 is CASSQEGDCDEQYF. DNA for the CDR3: TGCGCCAGCAGTCAGGAGGGTGATTGCGACGAGCAGTACTTC.

The genes are TRBV5-1 and TRBJ2-1, with 9 bases lining up with TRBD2. Germline V gene sequence: CDR1 SGHRS, CDR2 YFSETQ. CDR3 length equals 15 residues. After removal of 0 bases from V and 7 bases from J, the junction contained 5 bases not matched to a gene. CDR3 amino acids: CASSLAAGGPNEQFF. CDR3 nucleotide sequence: TGCGCCAGCAGCTTGGCCGCGGGAGGGCCGAATGAGCAGTTCTTC.

The chain recombines TRBV11-2 with TRBJ1-2, with 9 bases fitting TRBD1. The V and J ends lost 5 bases and 1 base, in that order; junction bases with no gene match: 2. Germline V gene sequence: CDR1 SGHAT, CDR2 FQNNGV. The CDR3 length is 14 residues. The CDR3 sequence: CASSRTGDNYGYTF. In nucleotides, the CDR3 is TGTGCCAGCAGCCGGACAGGGGATAACTATGGCTACACCTTC.

J is TRBJ2-3 and V is TRBV30; 13 nucleotides line up with TRBD2. The V gene end was trimmed by 4 bases and the J gene end by 1 base; junction bases not matched to a gene: 14. Germline-derived CDR1 and CDR2 are GTSNPN and SVGIG (reference sequence). The CDR3 runs 19 residues. CDR3 DNA: TGTGCCTGGAACAAACCCCCCGGGACTAGCGGGGCTCGCACAGATACGCAGTATTTT. Protein sequence: CAWNKPPGTSGARTDTQYF.

A few counts support this clone. V usage is TRBV7-2 and J usage is TRBJ1-1; no clear D gene. From germline, CDR1 is SGHTA and CDR2 FQGNSA. V lost 4 bases and J lost 3, with 9 bases in between. The CDR3 contains 13 residues. The chain's CDR3 is CASSSQAYTEAFF. CDR3 bases: TGTGCCAGCAGCTCCCAGGCTTACACTGAAGCTTTCTTT.

The chain recombines TRBV7-2 with TRBJ2-5, with D unclear. Trimming pared 4 bases from V and 1 base from J, leaving 10 bases between. Germline values: CDR1 SGHTA, CDR2 FQGNSA. The CDR3 extends over 14 amino acids. The CDR3 region is CASSSGLFQETQYF. As DNA, the CDR3 is TGTGCCAGCAGCTCGGGCCTATTCCAAGAGACCCAGTACTTC.

The V and J genes are TRBV6-5 and TRBJ2-7, with 8 bases lining up with TRBD1. CDR3 length: 12 residues. The ends lost 10 bases at V and 5 bases at J; junction bases unmatched: 7. CDR1 MNHEY and CDR2 SVGAGI come from the germline V gene. CDR3 coding DNA: TGTGCCACCGCAGGGGGCCGGAACGAGCAGTACTTC. It codes for CATAGGRNEQYF.

The chain is built from TRBV5-1 and TRBJ2-1; 10 nucleotides align to TRBD2. The CDR3 length is 16 residues. Looked up from germline, CDR1 is SGHRS and CDR2 is YFSETQ. V lost 0 bases, J lost 7 bases, and 7 bases stayed unmatched. CDR3: CASSLAVAGGGNEQFF. The CDR3 DNA is TGCGCCAGCAGCTTGGCAGTAGCGGGAGGAGGGAATGAGCAGTTCTTC. The full variable domain, with the rest looked up from reference TRBV5-1 and TRBJ2-1, is KAGVTQTPRYLIKTRGQQVTLSCSPISGHRSVSWYQQTPGQGLQFLFEYFSETQRNKGNFPGRFSGRQFSNSRSEMNVSTLELGDSALYLCASSLAVAGGGNEQFFGPGTRLTVL.

This chain links TRBV5-1 with TRBJ1-1; tentatively, D is TRBD1 (5 bases). V was shortened by 0 bases and J by 6 bases, with 18 bases between the two germline ends. This CDR3 region has 16 residues. Germline V gene data show CDR1 as SGHRS and CDR2 as YFSETQ. CDR3 nucleotides: TGCGCCAGCAGCTTGGCCGTGACAGAGGGGCTCGCTGAAGCTTTCTTT. It yields the protein CASSLAVTEGLAEAFF.

With respect to this clone: At the DNA level, this CDR3 is encoded by other sequences in the same sample as well. Here the CDR3 DNA reads TGTGCCAGCAGCTTAGTGTGGTCCTACGAGCAGTACTTC. It encodes CASSLVWSYEQYF. The rearrangement uses TRBV7-9 and TRBJ2-7; D not resolved. Germline V lookup: CDR1 SEHNR, CDR2 FQNEAQ (reference sequence). The germline V and J ends were trimmed by 1 base and 1 base, with 5 bases remaining between them. There are 13 residues in the CDR3.

The chain couples TRBV5-5 to TRBJ2-5, with D possibly being TRBD2 (5 bases). From germline, CDR1 is SGHKS and CDR2 YYEKEE (reference sequence). Trimming pared 4 bases from V and 4 bases from J, leaving 8 bases between. CDR3 length equals 12 residues. CDR3 nucleotides: TGTGCCAGCAGCCAGGACTTAGAGACCCAGTACTTC. It yields the protein CASSQDLETQYF.

The chain employs TRBV7-8 and TRBJ2-2; D may be TRBD1 or TRBD2 (5 bases each). The CDR3 has 14 amino acids. Germline loops: CDR1 SGHVS, CDR2 FQNEAQ. V was pared by 6 bases and J by 3 bases, with 11 bases between. The CDR3 DNA reads as TGTGCCAGCAGTTTCGGGACCTACACCGGGGAGCTGTTTTTT. Amino acids: CASSFGTYTGELFF.

This chain connects TRBV28 to TRBJ1-2; a weak D match, TRBD1 (5 bases). There are 14 residues in the CDR3. The germline V gene encodes CDR1 MDHEN and CDR2 SYDVKM. The V gene lost 3 bases and the J gene lost 5 bases, with 13 bases spanning the gap. The chain's CDR3 is CASSFPGEGYGYTF. DNA of the CDR3: TGTGCCAGCAGTTTCCCCGGGGAGGGGTATGGCTACACCTTC.

This chain uses TRBV20-1 with TRBJ2-5; 10 bases are a match to TRBD2. Germline-derived CDR1 and CDR2 are DFQATT and SNEGSKA (reference sequence). The CDR3 is made up of 14 amino acids. The ends lost 3 bases at V and 1 base at J; junction bases unmatched: 2. CDR3 DNA: TGCAGTGCTAGTAGACTAGCGGGCCAAGAGACCCAGTACTTC. Translating it yields CSASRLAGQETQYF.

This rearrangement joins TRBV6-5 to TRBJ2-3; 9 nucleotides line up with TRBD2. The CDR3 totals 14 residues. Trimming cost V 6 bases and J 6 bases; bases outside gene matches: 7. Per germline, CDR1 MNHEY and CDR2 SVGAGI. The DNA for the CDR3 is TGTGCCAGCAGGATTAGCGGGAGCCTTGATACGCAGTATTTT. The encoded protein is CASRISGSLDTQYF.

J is TRBJ1-1 and V is TRBV4-1, with TRBD1 as a possible D gene (5 bases). The germline gives CDR1 MGHRA, CDR2 YSYEKL. The V and J ends lost 0 bases and 5 bases respectively, with 10 bases between them. The CDR3 totals 14 residues. The DNA of the CDR3 is TGCGCCAGCAGCCAAGAGCCAGGGCTAACTGAAGCTTTCTTT. This encodes CASSQEPGLTEAFF.

The chain is built from TRBV5-1 and TRBJ2-2; D gene ambiguous. Trimming left V 2 bases short and J 5 bases short, with 7 bases between. Looked up from germline, CDR1 is SGHRS and CDR2 is YFSETQ. The CDR3 is made up of 13 amino acids. The CDR3 loop reads CASSLVETGELFF. For the CDR3, the DNA is TGCGCCAGCAGCTTAGTCGAAACCGGGGAGCTGTTTTTT.

CDR3 in DNA: TGTGCCAGCAGCTTGAGGGGGGGCGCTTCTAATGAAAAACTGTTTTTT. Encoded protein: CASSLRGGASNEKLFF. The V call is TRBV7-2, the J call TRBJ1-4; weak D call: TRBD1 (6 bases). CDR1 is SGHTA and CDR2 is FQGNSA in the germline V gene. This CDR3 has 16 residues. V lost 3 bases and J 3 bases, leaving 14 bases between the germline ends.

The rearrangement links TRBV18 to TRBJ2-3; 9 bases map to TRBD2. After removal of 1 base from V and 4 bases from J, the junction contained 9 bases not matched to a gene. This CDR3 comprises 17 residues. Germline CDR1 KGHSH, CDR2 LQKENI. For the CDR3, the DNA is TGTGCCAGCTCACCACTCCCGCTAGCGGGAAGCGCAGATACGCAGTATTTT. Protein: CASSPLPLAGSADTQYF.

This chain joins TRBV7-7 and TRBJ2-2; perhaps TRBD2 as D (6 bases). Germline values: CDR1 SSHAT, CDR2 FNYEAQ (reference sequence). The CDR3 length is 16 residues. V was pared by 0 bases and J by 5 bases, with 13 bases between. The CDR3 nucleotides read TGTGCCAGCAGCTTAGCTGCGGGACTCAATACCGGGGAGCTGTTTTTT. It specifies CASSLAAGLNTGELFF.

The chain has TRBV7-3 and TRBJ2-3; D may be TRBD1 or TRBD2 (6 bases each). The CDR3 has 16 residues. The V end was cut by 5 bases, the J end by 3 bases, with 18 bases between. CDR1 and CDR2 (germline): SGHTA, FQGTGA. The CDR3 DNA sequence: TGTGCCAGCAGCCCCGGAGCTCTAGGGGGGACAGATACGCAGTATTTT. Its protein product is CASSPGALGGTDTQYF.

V gene TRBV5-1 combines with J gene TRBJ2-3; D may match TRBD1 or TRBD2 (6 bases each). Trimming took off 4 bases at V and 0 bases at J, with 15 bases between the two ends. The CDR3 has 16 residues. Germline CDR1 reads SGHRS; CDR2 reads YFSETQ. The CDR3 spells CASSPGGRASTDTQYF. CDR3 in DNA: TGCGCCAGCAGCCCCGGGGGCAGAGCTAGCACAGATACGCAGTATTTT.

V gene TRBV11-2 combines with J gene TRBJ2-7; 7 positions match TRBD2. V was pared by 2 bases and J by 0 bases, with 1 base of the junction left unmatched. The CDR3 contains 14 residues. Germline CDR1 is SGHAT and CDR2 is FQNNGV. The CDR3 coding sequence is TGTGCCAGCAGCTTAAGGACTAGCTCCTACGAGCAGTACTTC. Amino acids: CASSLRTSSYEQYF.

The genes are TRBV11-2 and TRBJ1-1; D remains ambiguous. The CDR3 runs to 13 residues. CDR1 and CDR2 (germline): SGHAT, FQNNGV. Deletions cut 1 base from V and 3 bases from J, with 6 bases between. The CDR3 is CASSLGRYTEAFF. The CDR3 coding sequence is TGTGCCAGCAGCTTAGGACGGTACACTGAAGCTTTCTTT.